These 23 T cell receptor beta chains were all obtained from the same sample, sequenced in a study of blood T cell repertoires in COVID-19. Some clones are missing from TCRdb's copy, which holds only in-frame ones; the method was immunoSEQ multiplex PCR. Here the sample spans about 300,000 clones, around nine tenths being singletons. The sample was PBMCs or T cells enriched from blood (not recorded which). The receptors originated from a woman aged 40-49 years who had recovered from COVID-19.

CDR3 coding DNA: TGTGCCAGCAGCCCGACGAGGACTGGCGGGGAGCTGTTTTTT. It codes for CASSPTRTGGELFF. The V call is TRBV7-2, the J call TRBJ2-2; tentatively, D is TRBD2 (5 bases). The V gene's germline CDR1 is SGHTA and CDR2 FQGNSA. The CDR3 totals 14 residues. Trimming left V 5 bases short and J 7 bases short, with 14 bases between.

The chain is built from TRBV6-5 and TRBJ2-2, with TRBD1 identical over 12 bases. This CDR3 has 15 residues. Germline trimming cut 7 bases from V and 6 bases from J; bases unmatched to any gene: 6. The germline V gene has CDR1 MNHEY and CDR2 SVGAGI. The CDR3 DNA follows: TGTGCCAGCAACCGGGACAGGGGGCGATCCGGGGAGCTGTTTTTT. Protein: CASNRDRGRSGELFF.

This clone is a singleton in its sample. This chain connects TRBV6-5 to TRBJ2-7, with D possibly TRBD2 on 5 matching bases. V gave up 4 bases and J gave up 3 bases, with 16 bases separating them. CDR1 and CDR2 (germline): MNHEY, SVGAGI. CDR3 size: 15 residues. The CDR3 DNA is TGTGCCAGCAGTTCCACGACGGGGAAGGGCTACGAGCAGTACTTC. Translation: CASSSTTGKGYEQYF.

The chain carries TRBV20-1 and TRBJ1-3; D not resolved. The V and J ends lost 3 bases and 2 bases respectively, with 8 bases between them. Germline values: CDR1 DFQATT, CDR2 SNEGSKA (reference sequence). This CDR3 spans 13 amino acids. This chain's CDR3 is CSASLTAGNTIYF. The DNA of the CDR3 is TGCAGTGCTAGTCTTACAGCTGGAAACACCATATATTTT.

This chain joins TRBV19 and TRBJ1-2, with D tentatively TRBD1 (5 bases). The germline V gene encodes CDR1 LNHDA and CDR2 SQIVND (reference sequence). Trimming removed 6 bases at V and 2 bases at J, with 25 bases between. The CDR3 is made up of 18 amino acids. The CDR3, as DNA: TGTGCCAGTAGCAAATCGGGGGGGTATGAAAGATTGAACTATGGCTACACCTTC. Amino acid sequence: CASSKSGGYERLNYGYTF.

J is TRBJ2-7 and V is TRBV11-2; possible D gene TRBD1, 6 bases. Germline V gene sequence: CDR1 SGHAT, CDR2 FQNNGV. The CDR3 extends over 11 amino acids. V lost 4 bases and J lost 8, with 9 bases in between. CDR3 loop: CASSWGPQQYF. CDR3 DNA: TGTGCCAGCAGCTGGGGGCCGCAGCAGTACTTC.

V is TRBV6-2 or TRBV6-3 and J is TRBJ2-3; 9 bases align to TRBD1. V shed 0 bases and J 2 bases; nucleotides not matched to a gene: 3. Germline assignment: CDR1 MNHEY and CDR2 SVGEGT. This CDR3 has 16 amino acids. As DNA, the CDR3 is TGTGCCAGCAGTTACTCCGGGACAGGGTACACAGATACGCAGTATTTT. Residues: CASSYSGTGYTDTQYF.

The chain is built from TRBV2 and TRBJ2-3, with D possibly TRBD2 on 6 matching bases. There are 14 residues in the CDR3. In germline, CDR1 is SNHLY, CDR2 FYNNEI. V was clipped by 9 bases and J by 0 bases, with 13 bases between them. The CDR3 bases are TGTGCCAGTGGGGAGCGGGTCAGCACAGATACGCAGTATTTT. Its translation: CASGERVSTDTQYF.

The rearrangement links TRBV19 to TRBJ2-7, with 9 bases fitting TRBD1. CDR1 and CDR2 from the germline V gene are LNHDA and SQIVND (reference sequence). Trimming cost V 8 bases and J 0 bases; bases outside gene matches: 8. The CDR3 contains 15 residues. Here the CDR3 reads CASGLGTGTSYEQYF. CDR3 nucleotides: TGTGCCAGTGGGTTGGGGACAGGGACCTCCTACGAGCAGTACTTC.

This sequence joins TRBV7-2 and TRBJ2-1; 14 bases are a match to TRBD2. Looked up from germline, CDR1 is SGHTA and CDR2 is FQGNSA. This CDR3 contains 17 residues. With 4 bases clipped from V and 8 bases from J, the junction kept 10 bases outside the gene matches. The CDR3, as DNA: TGTGCCAGCAGCTCCCAAGGGGGACTAGCGGGAGAAGATGAGCAGTTCTTC. It yields the protein CASSSQGGLAGEDEQFF.

The J gene is TRBJ2-1, the V gene TRBV7-2; tentative D call: TRBD2 (6 bases). CDR1 SGHTA and CDR2 FQGNSA come from the germline V gene. V dropped 6 bases and J dropped 0 bases, with 12 bases sitting between them. CDR3 size: 15 residues. The CDR3 region has the DNA TGTGCCAGCAGGGGATCTAGCGTCTCCTACAATGAGCAGTTCTTC. This gives the protein CASRGSSVSYNEQFF. The full variable domain, its missing parts supplied by reference TRBV7-2 and TRBJ2-1, is GAGVSQSPSNKVTEKGKDVELRCDPISGHTALYWYRQSLGQGLEFLIYFQGNSAPDKSGLPSDRFSAERTGGSVSTLTIQRTQQEDSAVYLCASRGSSVSYNEQFFGPGTRLTVL.

This rearrangement joins TRBV30 to TRBJ2-2; 11 bases fit TRBD2. Germline values: CDR1 GTSNPN, CDR2 SVGIG (reference sequence). V shed 2 bases and J 5 bases; nucleotides not matched to a gene: 1. CDR3 length equals 14 residues. DNA for the CDR3: TGTGCCTGGAGTACTAGCGGGAGTACCGGGGAGCTGTTTTTT. Its protein product is CAWSTSGSTGELFF.

The chain carries TRBV5-1 and TRBJ2-7, with D possibly TRBD1 on 6 matching bases. The CDR3 consists of 15 residues. The ends were cut back, 1 base at V and 4 bases at J, with 15 bases in the middle. The V gene's germline CDR1 is SGHRS and CDR2 YFSETQ. The CDR3 DNA reads TGCGCCAGCAGCTTGTCTACGACAGGCAAGTACGAGCAGTACTTC. Translated, it gives CASSLSTTGKYEQYF.

The CDR3 sequence: CASTWDRNNNSPLHF. The CDR3 DNA reads as TGTGCCAGTACCTGGGACAGGAATAATAATTCACCCCTCCACTTT. The genes are TRBV19 and TRBJ1-6; 8 bases align to TRBD1. CDR3 length equals 15 residues. Germline V gene lookup returns CDR1 LNHDA and CDR2 SQIVND (reference sequence). Germline trimming cut 7 bases from V and 5 bases from J; bases unmatched to any gene: 7.

The chain recombines TRBV15 with TRBJ1-5; possible D gene TRBD1, 5 bases. Trimming shortened V by 1 base and J by 3 bases, and 7 bases separated the two germline ends. CDR3 length: 14 residues. Germline CDR1 reads LNHNV; CDR2 reads YYDKDF (reference sequence). CDR3 bases: TGTGCCACCAGCAGAGCACAGGACAATCAGCCCCAGCATTTT. Its translation is CATSRAQDNQPQHF.

This chain uses TRBV19 with TRBJ1-5, with D perhaps matching TRBD1 (5 bases). There are 16 residues in the CDR3. Germline assignment: CDR1 LNHDA and CDR2 SQIVND (reference sequence). V was clipped by 10 bases and J by 1 base, with 20 bases between them. The CDR3 DNA reads TGTGCCACCAGAAAGTGGGCGGGGGGGAGCAATCAGCCCCAGCATTTT. This sequence encodes CATRKWAGGSNQPQHF.

This chain joins TRBV2 and TRBJ1-5, with 7 bases aligning to TRBD1. Germline CDR1 SNHLY, CDR2 FYNNEI. The junction had 4 bases not matched to a gene; V was cut back by 8 bases and J by 3 bases. This CDR3 is 13 amino acids long. CDR3 in DNA: TGTGCCAGCGCAGGACAGGCCAATCAGCCCCAGCATTTT. Amino acids: CASAGQANQPQHF.

The chain has TRBV5-1 and TRBJ1-2, with D possibly being TRBD1 (5 bases). Germline V gene sequence: CDR1 SGHRS, CDR2 YFSETQ. Trimming shortened V by 4 bases and J by 4 bases, and 14 bases separated the two germline ends. The CDR3 runs 14 residues. CDR3 nucleotide sequence: TGCGCCAGCAGCCCGCGACAGCAGCCCTATGGCTACACCTTC. This codes for CASSPRQQPYGYTF.

The CDR3 DNA reads as TGTGCCAGCAGTTACCGCTTGGGACAGGGGCGCCACGAGCAGTACTTC. Encoded protein: CASSYRLGQGRHEQYF. This sequence joins TRBV6-5 and TRBJ2-7; TRBD1 aligns across 10 bases. The CDR3 covers 16 residues. Trimming took 2 bases from V and 5 from J; bases not matched to a gene: 9. The germline V gene has CDR1 MNHEY and CDR2 SVGAGI.

The chain carries TRBV3-1 (or the pseudogene TRBV3-2) and TRBJ1-4; D gene ambiguous. The CDR3 runs 11 residues. Germline V gene lookup returns CDR1 LGHDT and CDR2 YNNKEL (reference sequence). The V gene lost 1 base and the J gene lost 12 bases, with 6 bases spanning the gap. The DNA for the CDR3 is TGTGCCAGCAGCCAAGGCGGGGAACTGTTTTTT. It codes for CASSQGGELFF.

This sequence joins TRBV2 and TRBJ2-1; D is unresolved. Germline V gene lookup returns CDR1 SNHLY and CDR2 FYNNEI. The ends were cut back, 4 bases at V and 4 bases at J, with 20 bases in the middle. The CDR3 runs to 17 residues. The DNA of the CDR3 is TGTGCCAGCAGTGGCACATTAATCGCAACCCTTTACAATGAGCAGTTCTTC. Translation: CASSGTLIATLYNEQFF.

The rearrangement links TRBV9 to TRBJ2-1; 8 bases map to TRBD2. CDR1 is SGDLS, CDR2 YYNGEE, per germline. The CDR3 is 18 residues long. V lost 3 bases to trimming and J lost 0 bases; unmatched junction nucleotides: 11. The CDR3 DNA reads as TGTGCCAGCAGCGCGGCCATACTAGCGGACTACTCCTACAATGAGCAGTTCTTC. Translating it yields CASSAAILADYSYNEQFF.

The chain joins TRBV9 to TRBJ2-3; weak D call: TRBD2 (6 bases). The ends were cut back, 0 bases at V and 0 bases at J, with 14 bases in the middle. This CDR3 is 17 amino acids long. CDR1 is SGDLS, CDR2 YYNGEE, per germline. The CDR3 sequence: CASSVALAGSSTDTQYF. CDR3 sequence (DNA): TGTGCCAGCAGCGTAGCTTTGGCGGGGAGTAGCACAGATACGCAGTATTTT.